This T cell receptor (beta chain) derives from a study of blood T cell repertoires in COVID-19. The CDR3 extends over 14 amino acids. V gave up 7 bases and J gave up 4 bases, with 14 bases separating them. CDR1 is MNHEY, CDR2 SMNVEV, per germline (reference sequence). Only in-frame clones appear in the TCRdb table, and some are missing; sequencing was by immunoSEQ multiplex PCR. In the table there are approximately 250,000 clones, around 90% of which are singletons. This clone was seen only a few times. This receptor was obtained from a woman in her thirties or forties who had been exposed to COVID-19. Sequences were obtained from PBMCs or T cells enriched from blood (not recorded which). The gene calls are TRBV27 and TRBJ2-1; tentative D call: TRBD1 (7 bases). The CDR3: CASTLTGRYNEQFF. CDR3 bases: TGTGCCAGCACGCTGACAGGGAGGTACAATGAGCAGTTCTTC.